This TCR beta chain was profiled in a study of identical twins. The length of the CDR3 is 15 residues. The ends were cut back, 2 bases at V and 3 bases at J, with 14 bases in the middle. Germline-derived CDR1 and CDR2 are MNHEY and SMNVEV (reference sequence). Only healthy Caucasians were included as donors. Template switching, a step in the protocol, added a universal primer site, and cDNA carried unique molecular identifiers. TCRdb re-derived calls from the 5' RACE reads in MiXCR, one entry per CDR3 protein. The data show a few hundred thousand distinct CDR3 sequences, with roughly a quarter seen just once and about 3% held by the top ten. These data were also filed under a second study, of T cells expressing NK-cell markers.

The gene calls are TRBV27 and TRBJ2-7; a weak D match, TRBD2 (6 bases). Sample: CD4+ T cells sorted from blood. The sequence came from a young woman in good health. The CDR3 loop is CASSLSGRKNYEQYF. The DNA of the CDR3 is TGTGCCAGCAGTTTAAGTGGGAGGAAAAACTACGAGCAGTACTTC.